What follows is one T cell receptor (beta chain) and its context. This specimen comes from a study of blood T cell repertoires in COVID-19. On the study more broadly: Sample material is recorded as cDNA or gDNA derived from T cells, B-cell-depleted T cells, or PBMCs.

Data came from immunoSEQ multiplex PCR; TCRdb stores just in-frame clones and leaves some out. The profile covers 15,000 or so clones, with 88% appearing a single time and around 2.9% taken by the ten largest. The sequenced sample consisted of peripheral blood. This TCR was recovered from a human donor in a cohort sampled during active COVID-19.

The CDR3 spells CASSYRGVRPYEQYF. The CDR3 DNA is TGTGCCAGTAGTTACAGGGGGGTCCGACCCTACGAGCAGTACTTC. This chain uses TRBV19 with TRBJ2-7; 8 bases line up with TRBD1. The length of the CDR3 is 15 residues. Germline V gene sequence: CDR1 LNHDA, CDR2 SQIVND (reference sequence). V dropped 5 bases and J dropped 2; count of bases not matched to a gene: 8.